One sample yielded the 19 T cell receptor beta chains listed below, sequenced in a study of shared clonotypes between healthy human individuals. Data came from immunoSEQ multiplex PCR; TCRdb stores just in-frame clones and leaves some out. Of roughly 2 million clones in the sample, 90% to 95% were seen once. The sample taken for sequencing was naive CD4+ T cells sorted from blood. The subset is: CD45RA+ positively selected. Source of these receptors: a young man in good health.

The rearrangement links TRBV5-1 to TRBJ1-1; D might be TRBD1 (5 bases). This CDR3 is built from 14 residues. The V end lost 3 bases, the J end lost 1 base, and 10 bases lay between the germline ends. CDR1 is SGHRS and CDR2 is YFSETQ in the germline V gene. The CDR3 region has the DNA TGCGCCAGCAGCTCCGGGACGTCGAACACTGAAGCTTTCTTT. It codes for CASSSGTSNTEAFF.

The chain links TRBV4-1 to TRBJ1-1, with 10 positions matching TRBD1. CDR1 MGHRA and CDR2 YSYEKL come from the germline V gene. The CDR3 runs to 15 residues. V lost 6 bases and J lost 4; bases outside the gene matches: 8. Written as DNA, the CDR3 is TGCGCCAGCAGTCTCGGACAGGGGGACGGCACTGAAGCTTTCTTT. It encodes CASSLGQGDGTEAFF.

The J gene is TRBJ1-1, the V gene TRBV5-4; D call uncertain. This CDR3 contains 13 residues. CDR1 is SGHNT and CDR2 is YYREEE in the germline V gene (reference sequence). The V gene lost 5 bases and the J gene lost 4 bases, with 12 bases spanning the gap. This CDR3 reads CASSLGHTTEAFF. The CDR3 nucleotides read TGTGCCAGCAGTCTCGGCCATACCACTGAAGCTTTCTTT.

This clone showed up just once. V usage is TRBV18 and J usage is TRBJ2-7, with 8 positions matching TRBD2. V was pared by 6 bases and J by 6 bases, with 13 bases of the junction left unmatched. The CDR3 is made up of 15 amino acids. Germline V gene sequence: CDR1 KGHSH, CDR2 LQKENI. This chain's CDR3 is CASSSKGMAGGEQYF. The CDR3, as DNA: TGTGCCAGCTCGTCAAAAGGTATGGCGGGGGGCGAGCAGTACTTC. Filled out from reference TRBV18 and TRBJ2-7, the complete variable domain reads NAGVMQNPRHLVRRRGQEARLRCSPMKGHSHVYWYRQLPEEGLKFMVYLQKENIIDESGMPKERFSAEFPKEGPSILRIQQVVRGDSAAYFCASSSKGMAGGEQYFGPGTRLTVT.

The V gene is TRBV10-3, the J gene TRBJ2-1; D may correspond to TRBD1 or TRBD2 (5 bases each). This CDR3 comprises 15 residues. V dropped 10 bases and J dropped 4 bases, with 20 bases sitting between them. CDR1 and CDR2 from the germline V gene are ENHRY and SYGVKD. The CDR3 reads CATADPRDPYNEQFF. CDR3 nucleotide sequence: TGTGCCACCGCAGACCCCCGGGACCCTTACAATGAGCAGTTCTTC.

The chain joins TRBV18 to TRBJ1-1; D call uncertain. The CDR3 runs 15 residues. Trimming removed 0 bases from V and 4 bases from J, with 12 bases in between. The germline V gene encodes CDR1 KGHSH and CDR2 LQKENI. The CDR3 region has the DNA TGTGCCAGCTCACCACCGGGGATGAGGAGCACTGAAGCTTTCTTT. As protein: CASSPPGMRSTEAFF.

V gene TRBV19 combines with J gene TRBJ2-3; D possibly corresponds to TRBD2 (7 bases). The CDR3 is made up of 14 amino acids. Per germline, CDR1 LNHDA and CDR2 SQIVND (reference sequence). V lost 4 bases and J 5 bases, leaving 13 bases between the germline ends. CDR3 in DNA: TGTGCCAGTAGTAGGGGGGGGGCAAAAGATACGCAGTATTTT. Translation gives CASSRGGAKDTQYF.

The chain links TRBV6-6 to TRBJ2-7; D is possibly TRBD1 (6 bases). Germline values: CDR1 MNHNY, CDR2 SVGAGI (reference sequence). This CDR3 is 12 amino acids long. V lost 6 bases to trimming and J lost 4 bases, with 10 bases between them. DNA of the CDR3: TGTGCCAGCAGACAACAGGGATACGAGCAGTACTTC. Protein: CASRQQGYEQYF.

The chain combines TRBV4-2 with TRBJ1-4; D is ambiguous. There are 15 residues in the CDR3. Deletions cut 2 bases from V and 7 bases from J, with 14 bases between. Per the germline V gene, CDR1 is LGHNA and CDR2 is YNFKEQ. CDR3 amino acids: CASSQRHGLFEKLFF. The CDR3 DNA reads TGTGCCAGCAGCCAAAGGCACGGGCTATTTGAAAAACTGTTTTTT.

The chain employs TRBV6-5 and TRBJ1-1; a weak D match, TRBD1 (5 bases). Germline V gene data show CDR1 as MNHEY and CDR2 as SVGAGI. The V gene lost 4 bases and the J gene lost 4 bases, with 10 bases spanning the gap. This CDR3 has 13 residues. The CDR3 sequence: CASSSWGGTEAFF. CDR3 DNA: TGTGCCAGCAGTTCCTGGGGGGGCACTGAAGCTTTCTTT.

The chain links TRBV5-8 to TRBJ1-3, with TRBD1 matching over 9 bases. V shed 4 bases, J shed 3 bases, and the junction held 11 bases outside the gene matches. The germline V gene encodes CDR1 SGHTS and CDR2 YDEGEE. This CDR3 is 17 amino acids long. The DNA for the CDR3 is TGTGCCAGCAGCCGTTCCGGGACAGGGAATATTGGAAACACCATATATTTT. As protein: CASSRSGTGNIGNTIYF.

V gene TRBV29-1 combines with J gene TRBJ1-1; D gene unclear. The germline V gene has CDR1 SQVTM and CDR2 ANQGSEA. This CDR3 has 12 amino acids. V was trimmed by 6 bases and J by 5 bases, leaving 13 bases between them. DNA of the CDR3: TGCAGCGTGTACGGGTTGGGTACTGAAGCTTTCTTT. Amino acid sequence: CSVYGLGTEAFF.

This clone was detected only once. This chain uses TRBV18 with TRBJ2-5; 8 bases line up with TRBD2. Per the germline V gene, CDR1 is KGHSH and CDR2 is LQKENI. This CDR3 is built from 16 residues. The trim removed 3 bases at V and 1 base at J, leaving 7 bases unmatched. The CDR3 here is CASSPTSGSSQETQYF. The CDR3 DNA reads as TGTGCCAGCTCACCTACTAGCGGAAGCTCCCAAGAGACCCAGTACTTC.

The chain combines TRBV2 with TRBJ2-1; D unclear. This CDR3 contains 17 residues. V was pared by 1 base and J by 0 bases, with 13 bases between. Per the germline V gene, CDR1 is SNHLY and CDR2 is FYNNEI. The CDR3 spells CASSEGVSWGSYNEQFF. The CDR3 DNA is TGTGCCAGCAGTGAAGGGGTTAGCTGGGGCTCCTACAATGAGCAGTTCTTC.

This chain uses TRBV7-2 with TRBJ2-7; 9 bases align to TRBD1. With 5 bases clipped from V and 0 bases from J, the junction kept 5 bases outside the gene matches. Germline values: CDR1 SGHTA, CDR2 FQGNSA. There are 15 residues in the CDR3. The CDR3, as DNA: TGTGCCAGCAGCACGAGGGACAGGGCCTCCTACGAGCAGTACTTC. Translated: CASSTRDRASYEQYF.

With regard to this clone: Other DNA sequences in the sample encode the same CDR3. This rearrangement joins TRBV10-3 to TRBJ2-7, with D uncertain. V was pared by 4 bases and J by 0 bases, with 4 bases between. The CDR3 consists of 12 residues. Looked up from germline, CDR1 is ENHRY and CDR2 is SYGVKD. The CDR3 region is CAISGTSYEQYF. As DNA, the CDR3 is TGTGCCATCAGTGGCACCTCCTACGAGCAGTACTTC.

The chain couples TRBV2 to TRBJ2-1, with 7 bases that match TRBD1. V shed 7 bases, J shed 5 bases, and the junction held 8 bases outside the gene matches. Germline CDR1 and CDR2: SNHLY and FYNNEI. The CDR3 runs 14 residues. The CDR3 nucleotides are TGTGCCAGCACCAGGGGGACAGAGAACAATGAGCAGTTCTTC. It encodes CASTRGTENNEQFF. The entire variable domain, with the rest obtained from reference TRBV2 and TRBJ2-1, is as follows: EPEVTQTPSHQVTQMGQEVILRCVPISNHLYFYWYRQILGQKVEFLVSFYNNEISEKSEIFDDQFSVERPDGSNFTLKIRSTKLEDSAMYFCASTRGTENNEQFFGPGTRLTVL.

This clone appeared once. The chain couples TRBV7-9 to TRBJ2-1, with a tentative D call TRBD2 (6 bases). The CDR3 contains 15 residues. In germline, CDR1 is SEHNR, CDR2 FQNEAQ (reference sequence). The V gene lost 2 bases and the J gene lost 4 bases, with 12 bases spanning the gap. The CDR3 reads CASSLRAGPYNEQFF. The CDR3 DNA is TGTGCCAGCAGCTTACGAGCGGGCCCTTACAATGAGCAGTTCTTC.

This clone was recorded only once. The gene calls are TRBV10-2 and TRBJ2-1; possible D gene TRBD1, 6 bases. This CDR3 is built from 16 residues. The ends were cut back, 3 bases at V and 4 bases at J, with 16 bases in the middle. Germline V gene lookup returns CDR1 WSHSY and CDR2 SAAADI. The CDR3 reads CASSDLTGVFYNEQFF. The CDR3 coding sequence is TGCGCCAGCAGTGACCTGACAGGAGTGTTTTACAATGAGCAGTTCTTC.